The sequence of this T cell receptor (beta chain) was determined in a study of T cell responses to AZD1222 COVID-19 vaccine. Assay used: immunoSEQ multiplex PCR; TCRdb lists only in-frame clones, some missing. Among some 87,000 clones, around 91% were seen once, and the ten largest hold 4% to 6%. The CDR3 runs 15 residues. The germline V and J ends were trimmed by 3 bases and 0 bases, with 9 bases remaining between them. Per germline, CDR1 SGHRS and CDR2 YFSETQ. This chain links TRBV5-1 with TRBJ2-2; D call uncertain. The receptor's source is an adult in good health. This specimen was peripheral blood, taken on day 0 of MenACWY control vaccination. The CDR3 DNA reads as TGCGCCAGCAGCTCGGAGACCGCGAACACCGGGGAGCTGTTTTTT. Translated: CASSSETANTGELFF.